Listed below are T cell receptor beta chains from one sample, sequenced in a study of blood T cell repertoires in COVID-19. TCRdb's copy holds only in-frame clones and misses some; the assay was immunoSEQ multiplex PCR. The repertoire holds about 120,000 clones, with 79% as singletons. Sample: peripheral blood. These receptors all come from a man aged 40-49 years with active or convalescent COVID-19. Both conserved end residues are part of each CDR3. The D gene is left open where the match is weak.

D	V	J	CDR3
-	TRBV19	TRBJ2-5	CASSLYQGSETQYF
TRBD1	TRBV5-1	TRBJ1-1	CASSWGDRDGVNTEAFF
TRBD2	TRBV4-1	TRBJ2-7	CASSDPTSGRAFYEQYF
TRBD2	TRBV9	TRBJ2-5	CASSVELAGGRRKETQYF
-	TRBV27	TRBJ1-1	CASRMAGSSTEAFF
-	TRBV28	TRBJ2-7	CASSLSGYEQYF
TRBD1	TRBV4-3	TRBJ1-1	CASSPKGGSTEAFF
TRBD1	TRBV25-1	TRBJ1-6	CASSESGQGNSPLHF
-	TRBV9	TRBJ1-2	CASSYSSQGYGYTF
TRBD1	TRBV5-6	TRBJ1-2	CASSLEGPGGNYGYTF
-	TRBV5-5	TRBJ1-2	CASTPMGEDYGYTF
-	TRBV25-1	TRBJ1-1	CASSEDLYTGRAEAFF
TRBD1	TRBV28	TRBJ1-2	CASSFLGDRRGYTF
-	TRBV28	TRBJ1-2	CASSLYETVNGYTF
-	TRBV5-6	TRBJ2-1	CASSLPGGWNEQFF
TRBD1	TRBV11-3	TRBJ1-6	CASSVGQGATPLHF
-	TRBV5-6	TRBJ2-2	CASSPRSRARAGELFF
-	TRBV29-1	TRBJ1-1	CSVGDIGTEAFF
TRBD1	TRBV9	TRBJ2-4	CASSVETGGRNIQYF
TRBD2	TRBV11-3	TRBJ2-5	CASSGAPSLAGEGWGETQYF
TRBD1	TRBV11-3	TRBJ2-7	CASSLVRGQVNEQYF
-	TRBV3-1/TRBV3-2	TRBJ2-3	CASSQDRQGGTDTQYF
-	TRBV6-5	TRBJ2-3	CASSYHRGYTDTQYF
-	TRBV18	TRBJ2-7	CASSPPNSIGEAYEQYF
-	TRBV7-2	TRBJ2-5	CASSSAETGQGQETQYF
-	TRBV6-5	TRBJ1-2	CASTLSPGALVGYTF
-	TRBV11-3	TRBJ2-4	CASSPPVEGLGNIQYF
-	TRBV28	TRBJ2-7	CASHAQGGEQYF
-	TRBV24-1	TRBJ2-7	CATSETGAGHYEQYF
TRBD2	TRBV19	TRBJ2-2	CATGGLGNTGELFF
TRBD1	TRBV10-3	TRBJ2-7	CAISESGTDLVQYF
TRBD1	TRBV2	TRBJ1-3	CASIGTGFSGNTIYF
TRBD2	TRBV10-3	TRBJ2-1	CAISEPSSGSGRYNEQFF
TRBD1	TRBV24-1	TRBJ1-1	CATSAKGGLAEAFF
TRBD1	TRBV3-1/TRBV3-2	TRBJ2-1	CASRSGTGGRNEQFF
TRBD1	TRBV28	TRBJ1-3	CASRTGQGIVTGNTIYF
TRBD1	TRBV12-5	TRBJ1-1	CASGLPRGPEAFF
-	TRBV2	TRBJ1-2	CASPVRGAHGYTF
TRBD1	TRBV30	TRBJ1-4	CAWSKGGSMNEKLFF
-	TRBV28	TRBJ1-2	CASRPHRESRGYTF
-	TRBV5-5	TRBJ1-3	CASSSGIGGNTIYF
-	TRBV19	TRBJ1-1	CASRSQGSGGTEAFF
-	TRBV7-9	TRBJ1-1	CASSLVGSEAFF
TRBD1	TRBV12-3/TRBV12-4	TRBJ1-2	CASSRTGAGYTF
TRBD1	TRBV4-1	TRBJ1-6	CASSQESSGTGARSSPLHF
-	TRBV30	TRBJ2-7	CAWSVTPTPASEQYF
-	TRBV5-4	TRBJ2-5	CASSLTGKETQYF
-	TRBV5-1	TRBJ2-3	CASSLVVGGASTDTQYF
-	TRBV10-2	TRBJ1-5	CASRRSGVFNQPQHF
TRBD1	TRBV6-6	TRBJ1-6	CASRQGPDSPLHF